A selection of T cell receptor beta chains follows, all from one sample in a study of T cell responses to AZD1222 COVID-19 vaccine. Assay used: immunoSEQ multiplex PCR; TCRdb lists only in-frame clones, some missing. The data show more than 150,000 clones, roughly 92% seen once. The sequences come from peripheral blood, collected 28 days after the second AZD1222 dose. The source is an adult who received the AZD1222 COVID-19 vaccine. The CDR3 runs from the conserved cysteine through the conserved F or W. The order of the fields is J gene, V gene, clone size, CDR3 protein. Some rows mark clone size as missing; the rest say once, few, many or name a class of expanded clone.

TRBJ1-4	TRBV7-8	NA	CASSLAGGDGEKLFF
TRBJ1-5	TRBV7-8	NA	CASSFRDRDQPQHF
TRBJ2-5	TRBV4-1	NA	CASSQDDQRKETQYF
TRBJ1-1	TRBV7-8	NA	CASSLVSGNTEAFF
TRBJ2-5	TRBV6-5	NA	CASLGLQGRQTQYF
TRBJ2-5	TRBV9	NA	CASSPRWGTGETQYF
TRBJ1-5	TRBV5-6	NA	CASSRGSLSNQPQHF
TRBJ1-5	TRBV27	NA	CASSNMGFRNQPQHF
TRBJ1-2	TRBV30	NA	CAWSGQGLSYGYTF
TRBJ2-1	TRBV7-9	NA	CASSLGGTVYNEQFF
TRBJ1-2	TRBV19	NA	CASSLIPGTPTRGYTF
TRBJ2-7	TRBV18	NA	CASSPGRVEQYF
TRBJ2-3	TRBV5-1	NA	CASSLDIYTQYF
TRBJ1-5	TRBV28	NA	CASGYRVQSNQPQHF
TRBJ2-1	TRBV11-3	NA	CASSLERTPHNEQFF
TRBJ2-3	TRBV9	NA	CASSALAFADTQYF
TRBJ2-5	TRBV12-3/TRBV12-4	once	CASSSQGWETQYF
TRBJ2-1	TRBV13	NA	CASSVTGNEQFF
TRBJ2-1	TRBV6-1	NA	CASSEERSYNEQFF
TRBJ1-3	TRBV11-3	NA	CASSHGTGRGNTIYF
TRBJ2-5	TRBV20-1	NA	CSATSKETQYF
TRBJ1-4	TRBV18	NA	CASSPPSGANEKLFF
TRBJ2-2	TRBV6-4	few	CASSDMVTVNTGELFF
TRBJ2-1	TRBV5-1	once	CASSPIPTSGSYNEQFF
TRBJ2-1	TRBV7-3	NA	CASSSGELNEQFF
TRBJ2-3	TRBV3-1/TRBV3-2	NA	CASSRPTSGAEGDTQYF
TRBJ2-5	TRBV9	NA	CASSGTQETQYF
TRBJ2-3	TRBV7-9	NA	CASSLSGTESTDTQYF
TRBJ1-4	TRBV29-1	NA	CSVVGRDVWNEKLFF
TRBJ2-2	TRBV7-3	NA	CASSSTGTGGPGELFF
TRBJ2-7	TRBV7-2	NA	CASSLAFGPYEQYF
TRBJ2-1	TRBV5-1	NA	CASSLVANEQFF
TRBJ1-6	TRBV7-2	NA	CASSFQPGNNSPLHF
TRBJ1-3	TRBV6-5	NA	CASSYSPGGLGNTIYF
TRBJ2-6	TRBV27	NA	CASSSTGSGANVLTF
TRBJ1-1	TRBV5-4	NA	CASRGDSPNTEAFF
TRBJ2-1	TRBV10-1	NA	CASSDNSNEQFF
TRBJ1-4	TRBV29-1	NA	CSVSGQGSPNEKLFF
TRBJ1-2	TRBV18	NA	CASSPGHEANYGYTF
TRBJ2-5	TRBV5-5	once	CASSFLGETQYF
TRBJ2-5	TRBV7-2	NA	CASRPRTSGQETQYF
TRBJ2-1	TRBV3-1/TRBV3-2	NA	CASSEGLAGGSWYNEQFF
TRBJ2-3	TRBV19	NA	CASRSRTSGGEAQYF
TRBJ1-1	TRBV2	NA	CASRRNTEAFF
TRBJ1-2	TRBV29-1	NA	CSVEEDGYTF
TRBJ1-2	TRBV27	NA	CASSPNTGLNGYTF
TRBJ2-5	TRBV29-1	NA	CSVGQGYETQYF
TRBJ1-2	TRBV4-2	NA	CASSQDSIHF
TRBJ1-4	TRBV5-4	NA	CASSIDPTGDGEKLFF
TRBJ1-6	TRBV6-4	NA	CASSDGRTNSPLHF
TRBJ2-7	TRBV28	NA	CASRQDRAEQYF
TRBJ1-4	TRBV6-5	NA	CASSYLLGGSGKLFF
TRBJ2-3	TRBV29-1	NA	CSVGPGTDTQYF
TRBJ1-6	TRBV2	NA	CASRTGNSPLHF
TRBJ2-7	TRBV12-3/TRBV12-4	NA	CASRGTYEQYF
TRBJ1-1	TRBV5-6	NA	CASSLVSYQHLRGTEAFF
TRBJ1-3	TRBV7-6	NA	CASSGGQIGSGNTIYF